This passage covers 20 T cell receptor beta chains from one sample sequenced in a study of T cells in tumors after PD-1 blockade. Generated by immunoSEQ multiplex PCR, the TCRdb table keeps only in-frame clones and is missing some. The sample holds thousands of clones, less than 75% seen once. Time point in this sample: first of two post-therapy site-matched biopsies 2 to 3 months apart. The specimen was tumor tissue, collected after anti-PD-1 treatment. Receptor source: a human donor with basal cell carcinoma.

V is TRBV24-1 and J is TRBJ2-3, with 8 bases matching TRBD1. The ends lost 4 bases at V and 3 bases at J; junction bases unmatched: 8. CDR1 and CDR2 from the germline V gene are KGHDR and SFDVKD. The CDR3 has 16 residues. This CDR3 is CATSDPRTGWTDTQYF. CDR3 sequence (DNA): TGTGCCACCAGTGACCCCCGGACAGGGTGGACAGATACGCAGTATTTT.

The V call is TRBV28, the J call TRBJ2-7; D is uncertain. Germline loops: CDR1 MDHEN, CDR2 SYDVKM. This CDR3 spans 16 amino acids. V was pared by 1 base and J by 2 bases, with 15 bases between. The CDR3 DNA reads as TGTGCCAGCAGTTTATATCCCCCCACTATCACCTACGAGCAGTACTTC. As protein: CASSLYPPTITYEQYF.

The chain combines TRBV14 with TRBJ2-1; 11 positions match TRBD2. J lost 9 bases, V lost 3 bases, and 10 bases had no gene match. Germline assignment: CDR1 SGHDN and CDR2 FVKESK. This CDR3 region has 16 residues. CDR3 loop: CASSQLIAGGPSEQFF. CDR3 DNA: TGTGCCAGCAGCCAGCTTATAGCGGGGGGGCCTAGTGAGCAGTTCTTC.

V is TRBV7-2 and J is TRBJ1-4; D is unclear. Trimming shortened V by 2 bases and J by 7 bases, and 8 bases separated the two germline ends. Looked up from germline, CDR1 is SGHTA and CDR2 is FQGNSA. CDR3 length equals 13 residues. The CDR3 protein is CASSLQYSEKLFF. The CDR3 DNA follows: TGTGCCAGCAGCTTACAGTACAGTGAAAAACTGTTTTTT.

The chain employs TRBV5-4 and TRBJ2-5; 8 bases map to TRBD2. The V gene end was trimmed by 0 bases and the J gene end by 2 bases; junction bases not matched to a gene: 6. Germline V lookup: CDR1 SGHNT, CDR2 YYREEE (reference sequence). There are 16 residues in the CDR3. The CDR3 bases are TGTGCCAGCAGCTTGGCCCGGGGGGGATTACAAGAGACCCAGTACTTC. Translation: CASSLARGGLQETQYF.

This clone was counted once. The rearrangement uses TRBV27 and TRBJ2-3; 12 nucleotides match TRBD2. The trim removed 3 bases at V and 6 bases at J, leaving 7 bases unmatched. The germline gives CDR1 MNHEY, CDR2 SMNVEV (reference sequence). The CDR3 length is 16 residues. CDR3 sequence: CASSLPSGGATDTQYF. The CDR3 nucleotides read TGTGCCAGCAGTTTGCCTAGCGGGGGGGCAACGGATACGCAGTATTTT.

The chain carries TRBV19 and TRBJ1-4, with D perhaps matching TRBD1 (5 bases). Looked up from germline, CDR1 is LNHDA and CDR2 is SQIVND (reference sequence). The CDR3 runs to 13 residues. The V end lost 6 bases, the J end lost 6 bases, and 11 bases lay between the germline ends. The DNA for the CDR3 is TGTGCCAGTAGCACTCTGGGGGATGAAAAACTGTTTTTT. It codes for CASSTLGDEKLFF.

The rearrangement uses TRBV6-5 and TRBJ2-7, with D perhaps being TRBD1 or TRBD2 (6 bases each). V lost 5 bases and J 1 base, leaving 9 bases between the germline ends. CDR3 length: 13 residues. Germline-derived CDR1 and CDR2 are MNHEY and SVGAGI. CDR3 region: CASSRGESYEQYF. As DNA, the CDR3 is TGTGCCAGCAGTAGGGGGGAGTCCTACGAGCAGTACTTC.

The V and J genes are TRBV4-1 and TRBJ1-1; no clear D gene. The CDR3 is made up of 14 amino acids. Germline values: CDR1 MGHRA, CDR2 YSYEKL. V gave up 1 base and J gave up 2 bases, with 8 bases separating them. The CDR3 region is CASSQAGFNTEAFF. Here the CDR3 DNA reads TGCGCCAGCAGCCAAGCGGGGTTCAACACTGAAGCTTTCTTT.

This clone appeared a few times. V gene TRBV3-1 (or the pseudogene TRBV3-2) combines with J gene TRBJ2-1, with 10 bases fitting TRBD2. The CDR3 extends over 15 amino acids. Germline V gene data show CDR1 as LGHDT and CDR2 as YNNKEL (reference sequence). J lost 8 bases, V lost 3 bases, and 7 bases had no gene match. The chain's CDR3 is CASSHVSGGADEQFF. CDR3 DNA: TGTGCCAGCAGCCATGTAAGCGGGGGGGCTGATGAGCAGTTCTTC.

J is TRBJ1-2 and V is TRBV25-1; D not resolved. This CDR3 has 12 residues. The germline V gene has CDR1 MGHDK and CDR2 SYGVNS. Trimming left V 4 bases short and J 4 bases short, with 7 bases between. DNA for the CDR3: TGTGCCAGCAGTGGGACGGTCTATGGCTACACCTTC. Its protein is CASSGTVYGYTF.

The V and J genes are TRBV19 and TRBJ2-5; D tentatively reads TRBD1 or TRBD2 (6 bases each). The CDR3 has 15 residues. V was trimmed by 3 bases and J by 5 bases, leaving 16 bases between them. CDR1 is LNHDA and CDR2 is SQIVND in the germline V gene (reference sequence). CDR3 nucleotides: TGTGCCAGTAGTATTAGTGGGGGGCCGGGGGAGACCCAGTACTTC. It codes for CASSISGGPGETQYF.

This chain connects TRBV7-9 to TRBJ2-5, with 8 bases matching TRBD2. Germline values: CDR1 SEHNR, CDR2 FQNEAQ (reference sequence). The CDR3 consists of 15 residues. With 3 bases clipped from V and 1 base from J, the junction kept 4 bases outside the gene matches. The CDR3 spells CASSFTGGPQETQYF. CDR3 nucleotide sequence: TGTGCCAGCAGCTTTACGGGGGGGCCCCAAGAGACCCAGTACTTC.

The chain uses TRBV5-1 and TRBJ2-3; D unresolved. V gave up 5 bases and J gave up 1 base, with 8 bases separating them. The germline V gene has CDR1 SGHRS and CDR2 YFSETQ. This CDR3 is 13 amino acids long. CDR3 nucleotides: TGCGCCAGCAGGGGCAGCGGCACAGATACGCAGTATTTT. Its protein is CASRGSGTDTQYF.

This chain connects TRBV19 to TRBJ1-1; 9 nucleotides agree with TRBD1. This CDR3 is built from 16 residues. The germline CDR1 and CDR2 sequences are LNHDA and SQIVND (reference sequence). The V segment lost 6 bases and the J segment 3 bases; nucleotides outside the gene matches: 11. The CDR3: CASRTTGTGIYTEAFF. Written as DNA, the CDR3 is TGTGCCAGTAGGACTACCGGGACAGGGATCTACACTGAAGCTTTCTTT. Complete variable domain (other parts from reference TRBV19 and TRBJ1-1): DGGITQSPKYLFRKEGQNVTLSCEQNLNHDAMYWYRQDPGQGLRLIYYSQIVNDFQKGDIAEGYSVSREKKESFPLTVTSAQKNPTAFYLCASRTTGTGIYTEAFFGQGTRLTVV.

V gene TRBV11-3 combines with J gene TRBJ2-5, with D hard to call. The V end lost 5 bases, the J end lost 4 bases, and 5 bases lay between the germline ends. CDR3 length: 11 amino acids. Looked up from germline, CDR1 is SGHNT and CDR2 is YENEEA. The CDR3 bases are TGTGCCAGCAGCACCGGAGAGACCCAGTACTTC. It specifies CASSTGETQYF.

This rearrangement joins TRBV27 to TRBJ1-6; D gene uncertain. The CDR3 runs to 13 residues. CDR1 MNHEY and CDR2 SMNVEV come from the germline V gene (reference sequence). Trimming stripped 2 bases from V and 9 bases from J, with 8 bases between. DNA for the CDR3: TGTGCCAGCAGTTTAAGGGAGGGTTCACCCCTCCACTTT. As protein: CASSLREGSPLHF.

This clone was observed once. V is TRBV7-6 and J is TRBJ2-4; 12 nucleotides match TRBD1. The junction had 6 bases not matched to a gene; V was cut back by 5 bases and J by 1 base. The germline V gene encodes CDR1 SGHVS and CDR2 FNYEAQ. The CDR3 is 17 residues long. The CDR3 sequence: CASSPGTGGPAKNIQYF. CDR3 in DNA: TGTGCCAGCAGCCCCGGGACAGGGGGCCCGGCCAAAAACATTCAGTACTTC.

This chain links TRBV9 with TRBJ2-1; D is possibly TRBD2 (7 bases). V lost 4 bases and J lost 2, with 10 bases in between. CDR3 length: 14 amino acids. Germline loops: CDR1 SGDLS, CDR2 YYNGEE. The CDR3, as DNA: TGTGCCAGCAGCCCCGGGGGGCCCTACAATGAGCAGTTCTTC. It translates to CASSPGGPYNEQFF.

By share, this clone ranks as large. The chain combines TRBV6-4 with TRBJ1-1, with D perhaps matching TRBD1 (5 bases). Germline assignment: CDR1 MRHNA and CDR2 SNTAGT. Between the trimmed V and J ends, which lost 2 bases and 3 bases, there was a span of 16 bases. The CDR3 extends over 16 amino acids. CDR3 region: CASSDKGAIGDTEAFF. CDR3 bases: TGTGCCAGCAGTGACAAAGGGGCTATTGGGGACACTGAAGCTTTCTTT.